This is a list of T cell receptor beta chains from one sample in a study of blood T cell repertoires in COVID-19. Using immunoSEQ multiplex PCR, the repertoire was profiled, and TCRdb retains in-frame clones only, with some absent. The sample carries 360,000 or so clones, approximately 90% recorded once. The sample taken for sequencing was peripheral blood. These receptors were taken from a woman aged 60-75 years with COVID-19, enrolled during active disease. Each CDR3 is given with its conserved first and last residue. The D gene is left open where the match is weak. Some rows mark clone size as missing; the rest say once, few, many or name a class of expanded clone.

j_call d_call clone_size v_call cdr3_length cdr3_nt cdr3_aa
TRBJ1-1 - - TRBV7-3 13 TGTGCCAGCAGCTTATCAGCAGGGGATGGGGCTTTCTTT CASSLSAGDGAFF
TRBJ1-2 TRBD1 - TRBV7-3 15 TGTGCCAGCAGCGTCGGGACAGGGATGAACTATGGCTACACCTTC CASSVGTGMNYGYTF
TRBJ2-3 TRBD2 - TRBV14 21 TGTGCCAGCAGCTCCCGGGGATTTACTAGCGGGAGCGGAAGAGGGGGAGATACGCAGTATTTT CASSSRGFTSGSGRGGDTQYF
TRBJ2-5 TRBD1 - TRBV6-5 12 TGTGCCTCGACCAGGGGGTTCGAGACCCAGTACTTC CASTRGFETQYF
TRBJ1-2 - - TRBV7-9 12 TGTGCCAGCAGCCGCGGGGGCGGTGGCTACACCTTC CASSRGGGGYTF
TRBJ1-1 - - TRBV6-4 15 TGTGCCAGCAGTGACTCGAGGAAGAGAGAGGCTGAAGCTTTCTTT CASSDSRKREAEAFF
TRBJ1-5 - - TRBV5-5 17 TGTGCCAGCAGCCTGATGGTCGGGGGGTCGAGCAATCAGCCCCAGCATTTT CASSLMVGGSSNQPQHF
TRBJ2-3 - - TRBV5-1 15 TGCGCCAGCAGCTTGCGGGGGTCCGGCACAGATACGCAGTATTTT CASSLRGSGTDTQYF
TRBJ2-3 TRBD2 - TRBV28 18 TGTGCCAGCAGTTTGGGGGCCCTAGCGGGGGGGCCAGGAGATACGCAGTATTTT CASSLGALAGGPGDTQYF
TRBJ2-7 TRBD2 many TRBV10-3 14 TGTGCCATCAGCGAAGGGACTAGTGGCTACGAGCAGTACTTC CAISEGTSGYEQYF
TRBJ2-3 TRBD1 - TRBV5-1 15 TGCGCCAGCAGCTTGGCCAGGGGGCGGGGAGATACGCAGTATTTT CASSLARGRGDTQYF
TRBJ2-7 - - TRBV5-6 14 TGTGCCAGCAGCTTACGGGAAGCCGATCGAGAGCAGTACTTC CASSLREADREQYF
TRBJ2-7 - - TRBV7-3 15 TGTGCCAGCAGCTTACGGCAGGTATCGTTGGACGAGCAGTACTTC CASSLRQVSLDEQYF
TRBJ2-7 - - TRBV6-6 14 TGTGCCAGCAGTTACTTGGGGACTTACTACGAGCAGTACTTC CASSYLGTYYEQYF
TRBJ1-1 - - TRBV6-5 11 TGTGCCAGCAGTTACCTGGGCTCAGTTCTCTTT CASSYLGSVLF
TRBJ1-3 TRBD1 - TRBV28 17 TGTGCCAGCAGTGTATTACCCGGGACAGGGTTAGGAAACACCATATATTTT CASSVLPGTGLGNTIYF
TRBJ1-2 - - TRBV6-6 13 TGTGCCAGCAGTTACACATCAAACTATGGCTACACCTTC CASSYTSNYGYTF
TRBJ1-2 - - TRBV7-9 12 TGTGCCAGCAGCTTAGTGATGGGCGGCTACACCTTC CASSLVMGGYTF
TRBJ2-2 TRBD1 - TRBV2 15 TGTGCCAGCAGTGAAAACAGGGGACCCACCGGGGAGCTGTTTTTT CASSENRGPTGELFF
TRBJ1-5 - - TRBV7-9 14 TGTGCCAGCAGCCAACAGGGAGCTCTTCAGCCCCAGCATTTT CASSQQGALQPQHF
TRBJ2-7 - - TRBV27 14 TGTGCCAGCAGTTTAAGGGTCAGGGGAGACGAGCAGTACTTC CASSLRVRGDEQYF
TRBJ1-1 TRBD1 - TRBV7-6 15 TGTGCCAGCAGCTTTTATGACAGGGAGAACACTGAAGCTTTCTTT CASSFYDRENTEAFF
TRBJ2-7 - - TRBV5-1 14 TGCGCCAGCAGCTCCCTCGGCCCGGGCTACGAGCAGTACTTC CASSSLGPGYEQYF
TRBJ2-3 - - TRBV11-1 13 TGTGCCAGCAATAATGACAGATCAGATACGCAGTATTTT CASNNDRSDTQYF
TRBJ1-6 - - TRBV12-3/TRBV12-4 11 TGTGCCAGCAGTTCCCGGGGGCCCCTCCACTTT CASSSRGPLHF
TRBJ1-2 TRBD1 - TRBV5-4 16 TGTGCCAGCAGCTTGGCCGGAGACAGGGGGCGTATTGGCTACACCTTC CASSLAGDRGRIGYTF
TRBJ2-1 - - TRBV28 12 TGTGCCAGCAGTTTAGCGGGCTGGGAGCAGTTCTTC CASSLAGWEQFF
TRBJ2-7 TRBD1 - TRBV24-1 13 TGTGCCACCAGTGCGGACAGGGGCTACGAGCAGTACTTC CATSADRGYEQYF
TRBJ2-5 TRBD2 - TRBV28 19 TGTGCCAGCAGGCCCAAGCGGTCGACTAGCGGGCTTCGCCAAGAGACCCAGTACTTC CASRPKRSTSGLRQETQYF
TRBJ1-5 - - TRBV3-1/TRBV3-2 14 TGTGCCAGCAGCCAAGTCGGGGGGGGGCAGCCCCAGCATTTT CASSQVGGGQPQHF
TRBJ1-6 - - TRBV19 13 TGTGCCGCGAGGCAACAGGGCGGTTCACCCCTCCACTTT CAARQQGGSPLHF
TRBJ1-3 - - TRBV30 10 TGTGTGTCGTCTGGAAACACCATATATTTT CVSSGNTIYF
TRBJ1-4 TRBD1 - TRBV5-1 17 TGCGCCAGCAGCCCAGGACAGGGGGGGTCAACTAATGAAAAACTGTTTTTT CASSPGQGGSTNEKLFF
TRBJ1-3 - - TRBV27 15 TGTGCCAGCAGTTTAAGGGCAGGGTGGGGAAACACCATATATTTT CASSLRAGWGNTIYF
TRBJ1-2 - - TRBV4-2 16 TGTGCCAGCAGCCAAGATACGGGGGAAGATCTCCGGGGCTACACCTTC CASSQDTGEDLRGYTF
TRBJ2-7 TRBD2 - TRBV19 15 TGTGCCAGTAGTACCCAAGCGGGGGAAACCTACGAGCAGTACTTC CASSTQAGETYEQYF
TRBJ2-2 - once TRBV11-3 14 TGTGCCAGCAGCCGTAATAGAGGCACCGGGGAGCTGTTTTTT CASSRNRGTGELFF
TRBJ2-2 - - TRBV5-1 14 TGCGCCAGCAGGCCCAGCGGGAACACCGGGGAGCTGTTTTTT CASRPSGNTGELFF
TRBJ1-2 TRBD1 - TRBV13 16 TGTGCCAGCAGCTTAGGGGGACAGGGTAGGGCCTATGGCTACACCTTC CASSLGGQGRAYGYTF
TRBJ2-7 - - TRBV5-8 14 TGTGCCAGCAGCTTCGCCCCAGGTATCTACGAGCAGTACTTC CASSFAPGIYEQYF